The 20 T cell receptor beta chains below were found in one sample sequenced in a study of shared clonotypes between healthy human individuals. Repertoires were generated with immunoSEQ multiplex PCR, while TCRdb's copy carries only in-frame clones and drops some. The sample has around 2.1 million clones; more than 90% are singletons. The sequenced sample consisted of naive CD4+ T cells sorted from blood. This sample's subset: CD45RA+ positively selected. The receptors here all came from a man between 18 and 35 years old in good health.

CDR3 nucleotides: TGTGCCAGCAGACGGGCGTCTGGAAACACCATATATTTT. It codes for CASRRASGNTIYF. J is TRBJ1-3 and V is TRBV27, with D uncertain. Germline values: CDR1 MNHEY, CDR2 SMNVEV (reference sequence). This CDR3 is 13 amino acids long. V was cut by 6 bases and J by 1 base, with 7 bases left in between.

The chain is built from TRBV7-6 and TRBJ1-2; the match to TRBD1 covers 10 bases. J gave up 2 bases and V 5 bases, and 5 bases lay outside the gene matches. Germline CDR1 reads SGHVS; CDR2 reads FNYEAQ. The CDR3 contains 15 residues. In DNA form, the CDR3 reads TGTGCCAGCAGCCCGTCGACAGGGGGCAACTATGGCTACACCTTC. Protein sequence: CASSPSTGGNYGYTF.

The chain employs TRBV2 and TRBJ1-2, with 9 bases identical to TRBD1. Germline CDR1 and CDR2: SNHLY and FYNNEI. V trimming: 5 bases; J trimming: 5 bases; junction bases outside the gene matches: 3. The CDR3 covers 13 residues. The CDR3, as DNA: TGTGCCAGCAGTCGGGACAGGGAATATGGCTACACCTTC. This translates into CASSRDREYGYTF.

This clone was counted a single time. This chain uses TRBV5-1 with TRBJ1-5; 8 bases fit TRBD1. This CDR3 comprises 14 residues. CDR1 and CDR2 (germline): SGHRS, YFSETQ. J lost 6 bases, V lost 6 bases, and 8 bases had no gene match. This CDR3 reads CASTEGQGGQPQHF. DNA for the CDR3: TGCGCCAGCACGGAAGGACAGGGCGGTCAGCCCCAGCATTTT.

The rearrangement joins TRBV7-2 to TRBJ2-3; tentative D call: TRBD1 (5 bases). This CDR3 is built from 15 residues. The V end was cut by 3 bases, the J end by 5 bases, with 15 bases between. The germline V gene has CDR1 SGHTA and CDR2 FQGNSA. Written as DNA, the CDR3 is TGTGCCAGCAGCTTCGACAGCGTCTTGAAAGATACGCAGTATTTT. This translates into CASSFDSVLKDTQYF.

This chain uses TRBV30 with TRBJ1-5; no reliable D call. Trimming left V 0 bases short and J 6 bases short, with 12 bases between. The CDR3 contains 14 residues. Per germline, CDR1 GTSNPN and CDR2 SVGIG (reference sequence). For the CDR3, the DNA is TGTGCCTGGAGTGTAAGGTCGGGCGGTCAGCCCCAGCATTTT. Translating gives CAWSVRSGGQPQHF.

The gene calls are TRBV29-1 and TRBJ2-3; 8 nucleotides line up with TRBD1. Trimming at V came to 6 bases and at J to 8 bases, leaving 16 bases not matched to a gene. The CDR3 loop spans 15 amino acids. CDR1 is SQVTM and CDR2 is ANQGSEA in the germline V gene. The CDR3 DNA follows: TGCAGCGTCGGTGTCGGACAGGGTTACGGAGGTACGCAGTATTTT. It codes for CSVGVGQGYGGTQYF.

This clone has just one count. The V call is TRBV30, the J call TRBJ2-4; 7 positions agree with TRBD1. The CDR3 sequence is 16 residues long. With V trimmed by 1 base and J by 0 bases, 6 bases remained unmatched. Germline lookup yields CDR1 GTSNPN and CDR2 SVGIG (reference sequence). CDR3 nucleotide sequence: TGTGCCTGGAGTGCGCCGGGACAGCTAGCCAAAAACATTCAGTACTTC. This translates into CAWSAPGQLAKNIQYF.

The CDR3 spells CASSGQGVNTGELFF. The CDR3 DNA is TGTGCCAGCAGCGGACAGGGGGTTAACACCGGGGAGCTGTTTTTT. The chain joins TRBV11-3 to TRBJ2-2, with TRBD1 identical over 10 bases. Per the germline V gene, CDR1 is SGHNT and CDR2 is YENEEA. Trimming removed 5 bases from V and 2 bases from J; junction bases left unmatched: 2. The CDR3 has 15 residues.

J is TRBJ1-4 and V is TRBV6-5, with D maybe TRBD1 (5 bases). The germline V and J ends were trimmed by 8 bases and 4 bases, with 14 bases remaining between them. CDR1 MNHEY and CDR2 SVGAGI come from the germline V gene. The CDR3 has 14 residues. The CDR3 DNA sequence: TGTGCCAGCGGATGGGACGGGATTAATGAAAAACTGTTTTTT. It codes for CASGWDGINEKLFF.

Concerning this clone itself: Germline and junction disagree at one end, which may indicate a read error. The rearrangement joins TRBV9 to TRBJ1-1; no reliable D call. The CDR3 is 12 residues long. The germline gives CDR1 SGDLS, CDR2 YYNGEE. CDR3: CASSVVLGTHHF. CDR3 nucleotides: TGTGCCAGCAGCGTAGTTCTAGGTACTCACCACTTT.

This chain links TRBV5-8 with TRBJ1-2; 9 nucleotides align to TRBD1. The length of the CDR3 is 15 residues. Germline CDR1 and CDR2: SGHTS and YDEGEE. V trimming: 2 bases; J trimming: 6 bases; junction bases outside the gene matches: 8. The CDR3 here is CASSFRDREGDGYTF. The CDR3 bases are TGTGCCAGCAGCTTCCGGGACAGGGAAGGTGATGGCTACACCTTC.

The gene calls are TRBV2 and TRBJ2-7; possibly TRBD2 for D (5 bases). Germline loops: CDR1 SNHLY, CDR2 FYNNEI. V was shortened by 8 bases and J by 2 bases, with 13 bases between the two germline ends. The CDR3 covers 13 residues. The CDR3 nucleotides are TGTGCCAGCGGGTCGGACTTTGCCTACGAGCAGTACTTC. This encodes CASGSDFAYEQYF. The full variable domain, completed using reference TRBV2 and TRBJ2-7, is EPEVTQTPSHQVTQMGQEVILRCVPISNHLYFYWYRQILGQKVEFLVSFYNNEISEKSEIFDDQFSVERPDGSNFTLKIRSTKLEDSAMYFCASGSDFAYEQYFGPGTRLTVT.

The gene calls are TRBV4-1 and TRBJ1-6; D not certain. The CDR3 runs to 16 residues. Germline V lookup: CDR1 MGHRA, CDR2 YSYEKL. V gave up 1 base and J gave up 8 bases, with 15 bases separating them. CDR3 residues: CASSQGAGGDHSPLHF. CDR3 bases: TGCGCCAGCAGCCAAGGTGCAGGCGGCGATCATTCACCCCTCCACTTT.

The CDR3 DNA reads TGTGCCAGCAGACGGGACGGAGCCTCCTACGAGCAGTACTTC. Translated, it gives CASRRDGASYEQYF. The chain carries TRBV7-6 and TRBJ2-7; D tentatively fits TRBD1 or TRBD2 (5 bases each). The CDR3 is 14 amino acids. Trimming removed 6 bases from V and 0 bases from J, with 12 bases in between. CDR1 SGHVS and CDR2 FNYEAQ come from the germline V gene.

With respect to this clone: The sample contains more than one DNA sequence encoding this CDR3. V and J are TRBV10-3 and TRBJ2-7; D uncertain. Between the trimmed V and J ends, which lost 3 bases and 7 bases, there was a span of 7 bases. Germline values: CDR1 ENHRY, CDR2 SYGVKD. The CDR3 is 11 residues long. In nucleotides, the CDR3 is TGTGCCATCAGTGAATCAAGTGAGCAGTACTTC. It yields the protein CAISESSEQYF.

Points on this clone: Other DNA sequences within the sample encode an identical CDR3. The chain uses TRBV6-6 and TRBJ2-7; D not resolved. Trimming took off 0 bases at V and 4 bases at J, with 4 bases between the two ends. Germline V gene lookup returns CDR1 MNHNY and CDR2 SVGAGI (reference sequence). The CDR3 totals 12 residues. CDR3 region: CASSYSSYEQYF. DNA for the CDR3: TGTGCCAGCAGTTACTCATCGTACGAGCAGTACTTC.

The CDR3 nucleotides are TGCGCCAGCAGCCAAGAGGCAAACAGACAAGAGACCCAGTACTTC. Amino acid sequence: CASSQEANRQETQYF. This sequence joins TRBV4-3 and TRBJ2-5; no clear D. Germline loops: CDR1 LGHNA, CDR2 YSLEER. The CDR3 has 15 residues. V was shortened by 0 bases and J by 2 bases, with 10 bases between the two germline ends.

This clone has only one observation. The rearrangement uses TRBV9 and TRBJ2-3; TRBD2 matches 8 bases. The CDR3 is 16 residues long. The germline V gene encodes CDR1 SGDLS and CDR2 YYNGEE. V gave up 1 base and J gave up 1 base; unmatched junction bases: 5. The DNA of the CDR3 is TGTGCCAGCAGCGTACCTAGCGGGTCGGGCACAGATACGCAGTATTTT. It codes for CASSVPSGSGTDTQYF.

A note on this clone: The same CDR3 arises from other DNA sequences in this sample as well. The chain couples TRBV6-5 to TRBJ2-7; D is perhaps TRBD1 (6 bases). CDR3 length: 14 amino acids. Between the trimmed V and J ends, which lost 6 bases and 1 base, there was a span of 13 bases. Germline CDR1 is MNHEY and CDR2 is SVGAGI. In nucleotides, the CDR3 is TGTGCCAGCAGCTCTCCGGGACAATCCTACGAGCAGTACTTC. Translated, it gives CASSSPGQSYEQYF.